Below are 17 T cell receptor beta chains sequenced from a single sample in a study of human T cells and chemical hapten exposure. Time point of the sample: pre-sensitization, week 0. Treatment of the sample: therapeutic diphenylcyclopropenone sensitization with weekly scalp DPC. TCRdb redid the calling of the RACE reads with MiXCR, one entry per CDR3 protein. The sample contains roughly 380,000 distinct CDR3 sequences, roughly 4.6% of which appear only once. The source was whole blood, collected in connection with sensitization to the hapten diphenylcyclopropenone (DPC). The receptors come from a woman aged 50 to 65 with alopecia areata. Some clones in this sample may be carry-over from other donors' samples.

This clonotype was seen only a few times. This chain uses TRBV27 with TRBJ1-1; D is possibly TRBD1 (5 bases). V was trimmed by 6 bases and J by 4 bases, leaving 15 bases between them. Germline V CDR1 and CDR2: MNHEY, SMNVEV (reference sequence). The CDR3 has 14 residues. Here the CDR3 reads CASREGPGGTEAFF. In nucleotides, the CDR3 is TGTGCCAGCAGAGAAGGCCCTGGGGGCACTGAAGCTTTCTTT.

Many counts were recorded for this clonotype. This chain uses TRBV20-1 with TRBJ1-2, with unresolved D. Germline V gene data show CDR1 as DFQATT and CDR2 as SNEGSKA (reference sequence). V was pared by 0 bases and J by 1 base, with 6 bases between. There are 13 residues in the CDR3. This CDR3 is CSAREGFNYGYTF. CDR3 DNA: TGCAGTGCTAGAGAAGGTTTTAACTATGGCTACACCTTC.

The V call is TRBV29-1, the J call TRBJ1-1; D remains ambiguous. Germline lookup yields CDR1 SQVTM and CDR2 ANQGSEA. The CDR3 runs to 14 residues. V was shortened by 6 bases and J by 5 bases, with 19 bases between the two germline ends. CDR3 coding DNA: TGCAGCGTCTCACTAGGGCAGCCGGGGACTGAAGCTTTCTTT. Translation: CSVSLGQPGTEAFF.

A few counts support this clonotype. The J gene is TRBJ2-7, the V gene TRBV11-2, with 8 positions matching TRBD2. The V segment lost 6 bases and the J segment 7 bases; nucleotides outside the gene matches: 8. CDR1 SGHAT and CDR2 FQNNGV come from the germline V gene. The CDR3 runs to 13 residues. The CDR3 sequence: CASSLTSGPEQYF. CDR3 nucleotide sequence: TGTGCCAGCAGTCTTACTAGCGGACCAGAGCAGTACTTC.

This clonotype was seen a handful of times. CDR3 bases: TGTGCCAGCAGAGCGGGGGCCAGGGACGAGCAGTACTTC. Translated, it gives CASRAGARDEQYF. This chain connects TRBV27 to TRBJ2-7, with 8 positions matching TRBD2. The CDR3 length is 13 residues. Trimming at V came to 6 bases and at J to 5 bases, leaving 6 bases not matched to a gene. CDR1 and CDR2 (germline): MNHEY, SMNVEV (reference sequence).

A remark on this clonotype: A junction end diverges from the germline sequence, so it may reflect a read error. V and J are TRBV24-1 and TRBJ2-1; D possibly uses TRBD1 or TRBD2 (5 bases each). The CDR3 loop spans 14 amino acids. Germline V gene lookup returns CDR1 KGHDR and CDR2 SFDVKD. CDR3 amino acids: CATSDWDPGREEFF. For the CDR3, the DNA is TGTGCCACCAGTGATTGGGACCCCGGCCGTGAGGAGTTCTTC.

The sample holds many counts of this clonotype. This rearrangement joins TRBV5-1 to TRBJ2-1; TRBD1 matches 7 bases. Germline loops: CDR1 SGHRS, CDR2 YFSETQ. With 4 bases clipped from V and 0 bases from J, the junction kept 7 bases outside the gene matches. The CDR3 extends over 16 amino acids. The CDR3 region is CASSKRGQLSYNEQFF. The DNA of the CDR3 is TGCGCCAGCAGCAAAAGGGGACAGCTCTCCTACAATGAGCAGTTCTTC.

This clonotype was detected many times. This chain joins TRBV5-4 and TRBJ2-2; 15 nucleotides align to TRBD2. The length of the CDR3 is 16 residues. The germline V gene has CDR1 SGHNT and CDR2 YYREEE (reference sequence). V shed 3 bases, J shed 6 bases, and the junction held 3 bases outside the gene matches. The CDR3 is CASSYGLAGGAGELFF. Here the CDR3 DNA reads TGTGCCAGCAGCTACGGACTAGCGGGAGGGGCCGGGGAGCTGTTTTTT. The complete variable domain, with remaining parts taken from reference TRBV5-4 and TRBJ2-2, reads ETGVTQSPTHLIKTRGQQVTLRCSSQSGHNTVSWYQQALGQGPQFIFQYYREEENGRGNFPPRFSGLQFPNYSSELNVNALELDDSALYLCASSYGLAGGAGELFFGEGSRLTVL.

This clonotype has a count of ten or more. V gene TRBV30 combines with J gene TRBJ2-7; TRBD2 matches 8 bases. The CDR3 covers 16 residues. With 1 base clipped from V and 3 bases from J, the junction kept 11 bases outside the gene matches. Germline V gene data show CDR1 as GTSNPN and CDR2 as SVGIG (reference sequence). The CDR3 nucleotides read TGTGCCTGGAGTGACTGGGTGGGACTAGGTTTCTACGAGCAGTACTTC. Translated: CAWSDWVGLGFYEQYF.

The chain is built from TRBV12-3 or TRBV12-4 and TRBJ1-5; TRBD1 might be the D (6 bases). Trimming took 4 bases from V and 7 from J, leaving 14 bases between them. This CDR3 region has 14 residues. CDR3 nucleotide sequence: TGTGCCAGCAGTTCTACAGGGATAGGGCAGCCCCAGCATTTT. It translates to CASSSTGIGQPQHF.

This clonotype was seen a handful of times. The chain carries TRBV27 and TRBJ1-1, with D possibly matching TRBD1 (6 bases). The CDR3 is 13 residues long. V lost 6 bases and J lost 5, with 13 bases in between. CDR1 is MNHEY, CDR2 SMNVEV, per germline (reference sequence). The DNA for the CDR3 is TGTGCCAGCAGGGTATCACAGGGAACTGAAGCTTTCTTT. Residues: CASRVSQGTEAFF.

This clonotype has at least ten counts. The CDR3 DNA reads as TGTGCCAGCAGCCCAGTCGGCGCCGGGGAGCTGTTTTTT. It specifies CASSPVGAGELFF. The chain carries TRBV11-2 and TRBJ2-2; D is unresolved. The CDR3 runs 13 residues. The germline V and J ends were trimmed by 5 bases and 6 bases, with 10 bases remaining between them. The V gene's germline CDR1 is SGHAT and CDR2 FQNNGV.

This clonotype was detected ten times or more. V usage is TRBV9 and J usage is TRBJ2-1; 7 bases map to TRBD1. Germline V lookup: CDR1 SGDLS, CDR2 YYNGEE. The CDR3 has 15 amino acids. V trimming: 0 bases; J trimming: 9 bases; junction bases outside the gene matches: 9. The CDR3: CASSVAPGDSAEQFF. DNA for the CDR3: TGTGCCAGCAGCGTAGCTCCCGGGGACAGTGCTGAGCAGTTCTTC. Using reference TRBV9 and TRBJ2-1 for the parts outside the CDR3, the full variable domain is DSGVTQTPKHLITATGQRVTLRCSPRSGDLSVYWYQQSLDQGLQFLIQYYNGEERAKGNILERFSAQQFPDLHSELNLSSLELGDSALYFCASSVAPGDSAEQFFGPGTRLTVL.

The CDR3 sequence is CASSPGTGLTDTQYF. The CDR3 coding sequence is TGTGCCAGCAGCCCGGGGACAGGACTCACAGATACGCAGTATTTT. The chain combines TRBV13 with TRBJ2-3, with 8 bases lining up with TRBD1. CDR3 size: 15 residues. The V gene end was trimmed by 5 bases and the J gene end by 2 bases; junction bases not matched to a gene: 6. Germline CDR1 and CDR2: PRHDT and FYEKMQ (reference sequence).

With regard to this clonotype: Just one base apart from a much larger clone, this may be a read error. The V and J genes are TRBV27 and TRBJ2-2, with TRBD2 matching 8 bases. The germline V gene has CDR1 MNHEY and CDR2 SMNVEV (reference sequence). This CDR3 has 16 residues. DNA of the CDR3: TGTGTCAGCAGTTTATCCTCGGGGGGGCAGCCCGGGGAGCTGTTTTTT. It translates to CVSSLSSGGQPGELFF.

The table lists this clonotype with many counts. The J gene is TRBJ2-3, the V gene TRBV20-1; TRBD2 matches at 8 bases. With 4 bases clipped from V and 2 bases from J, the junction kept 2 bases outside the gene matches. The germline V gene has CDR1 DFQATT and CDR2 SNEGSKA (reference sequence). This CDR3 is 13 amino acids long. In DNA, the CDR3 is TGCAGTGCTAAGCGGGGGACCACAGATACGCAGTATTTT. It encodes CSAKRGTTDTQYF.

The chain links TRBV10-3 to TRBJ2-1; 10 positions agree with TRBD2. The V and J ends lost 4 bases and 12 bases, in that order; junction bases with no gene match: 15. CDR1 is ENHRY, CDR2 SYGVKD, per germline. CDR3 size: 16 residues. CDR3 sequence (DNA): TGTGCCATCAGTGGAGGGTCGGGACAGCGGACTAGCGGGCAGTTCTTC. Its translation: CAISGGSGQRTSGQFF.